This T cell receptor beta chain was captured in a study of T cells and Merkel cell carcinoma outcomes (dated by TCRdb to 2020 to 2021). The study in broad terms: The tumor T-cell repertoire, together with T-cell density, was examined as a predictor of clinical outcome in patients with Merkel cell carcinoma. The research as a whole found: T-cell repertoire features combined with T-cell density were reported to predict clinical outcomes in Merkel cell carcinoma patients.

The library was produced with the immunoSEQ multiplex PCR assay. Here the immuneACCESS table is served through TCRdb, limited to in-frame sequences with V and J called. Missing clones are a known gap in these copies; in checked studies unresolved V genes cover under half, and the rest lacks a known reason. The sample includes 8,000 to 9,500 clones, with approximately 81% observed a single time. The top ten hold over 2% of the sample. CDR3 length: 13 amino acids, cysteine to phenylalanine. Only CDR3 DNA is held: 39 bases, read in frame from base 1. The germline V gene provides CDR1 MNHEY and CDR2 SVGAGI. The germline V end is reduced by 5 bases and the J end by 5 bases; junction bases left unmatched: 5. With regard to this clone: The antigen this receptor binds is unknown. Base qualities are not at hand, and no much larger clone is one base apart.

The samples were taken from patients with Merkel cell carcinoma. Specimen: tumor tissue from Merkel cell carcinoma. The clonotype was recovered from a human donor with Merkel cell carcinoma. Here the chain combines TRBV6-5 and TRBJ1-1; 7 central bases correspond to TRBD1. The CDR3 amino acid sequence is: CASSGRGRTEAFF. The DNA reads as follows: TGTGCCAGCAGTGGCAGGGGGAGGACTGAAGCTTTCTTT.